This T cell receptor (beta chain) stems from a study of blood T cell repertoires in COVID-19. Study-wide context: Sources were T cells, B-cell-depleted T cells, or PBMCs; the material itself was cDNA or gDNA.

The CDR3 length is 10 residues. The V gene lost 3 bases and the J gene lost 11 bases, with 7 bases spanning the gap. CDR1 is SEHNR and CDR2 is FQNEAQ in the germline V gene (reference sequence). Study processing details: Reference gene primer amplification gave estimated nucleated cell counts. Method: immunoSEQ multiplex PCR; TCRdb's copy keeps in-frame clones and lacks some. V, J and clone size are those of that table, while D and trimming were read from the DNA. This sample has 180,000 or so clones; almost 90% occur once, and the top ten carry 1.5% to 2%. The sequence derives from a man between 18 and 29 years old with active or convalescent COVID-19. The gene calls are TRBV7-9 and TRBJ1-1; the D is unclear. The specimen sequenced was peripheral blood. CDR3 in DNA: TGTGCCAGCAGCTTGACGGAGGCTTTCTTT. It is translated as CASSLTEAFF.